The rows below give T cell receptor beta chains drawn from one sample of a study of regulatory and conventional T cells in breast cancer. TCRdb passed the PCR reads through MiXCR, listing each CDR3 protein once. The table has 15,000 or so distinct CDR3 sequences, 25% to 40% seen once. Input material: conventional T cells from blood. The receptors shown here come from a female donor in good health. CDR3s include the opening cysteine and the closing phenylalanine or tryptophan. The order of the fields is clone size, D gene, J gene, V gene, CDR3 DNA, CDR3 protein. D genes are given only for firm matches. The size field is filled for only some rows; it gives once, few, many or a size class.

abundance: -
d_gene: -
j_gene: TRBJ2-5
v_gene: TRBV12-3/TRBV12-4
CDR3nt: TGTGCCAGCAGTTTAGGGGTATTCAAACTAGTGGAGGAGACCCAGTACTTC
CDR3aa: CASSLGVFKLVEETQYF

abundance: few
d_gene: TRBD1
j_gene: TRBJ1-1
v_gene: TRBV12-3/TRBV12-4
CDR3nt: TGTGCCAGCAGTTCCTCGACAGGGCTTGAAGCTTTCTTT
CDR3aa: CASSSSTGLEAFF

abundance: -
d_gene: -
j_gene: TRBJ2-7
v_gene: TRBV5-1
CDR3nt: TGCGCCAGCAGCTTAGACACCGTCTCAGCCGAGCAGTACTTC
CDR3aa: CASSLDTVSAEQYF

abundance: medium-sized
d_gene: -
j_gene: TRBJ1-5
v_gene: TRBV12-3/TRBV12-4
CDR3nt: TGTGCCAGCACCATGGAGGGCAATCAGCCCCAGCATTTT
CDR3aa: CASTMEGNQPQHF

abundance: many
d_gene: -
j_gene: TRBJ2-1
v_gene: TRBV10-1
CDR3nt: TGCGCCAGCAGTGATGCTGGGCTACAATCCTACAATGAGCAGTTCTTC
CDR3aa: CASSDAGLQSYNEQFF

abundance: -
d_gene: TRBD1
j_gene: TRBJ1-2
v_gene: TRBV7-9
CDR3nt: TGTGCCAGCAGCCCCAGGACAGGCTATGGCTACACCTTC
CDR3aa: CASSPRTGYGYTF

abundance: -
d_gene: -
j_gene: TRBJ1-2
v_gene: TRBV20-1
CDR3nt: TGCAGTGCTAGCTTGGGGAACTATGGCTTCACCTTC
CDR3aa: CSASLGNYGFTF

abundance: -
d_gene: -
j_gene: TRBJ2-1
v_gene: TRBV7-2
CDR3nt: TGTGCCAGCAGACTAGTAGTGGGGAGCTCCTACAATGAGCAGTTCTTC
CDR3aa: CASRLVVGSSYNEQFF

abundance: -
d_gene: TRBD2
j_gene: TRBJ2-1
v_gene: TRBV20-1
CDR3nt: TGCAGTGCTAGGCCTAGCGGGAGGGGTCCCTACAATGAGCAGTTCTTC
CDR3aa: CSARPSGRGPYNEQFF

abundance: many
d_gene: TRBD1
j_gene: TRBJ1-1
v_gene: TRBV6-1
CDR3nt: TGTGCCACCTTGGACAGGGGGCTGGGGAACACTGAAGCTTTCTTT
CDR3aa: CATLDRGLGNTEAFF

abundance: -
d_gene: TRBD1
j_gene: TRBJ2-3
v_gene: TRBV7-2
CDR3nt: TGTGCCAGCAGCCCTCGGACAGGGCCAGATACGCAGTATTTT
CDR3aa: CASSPRTGPDTQYF

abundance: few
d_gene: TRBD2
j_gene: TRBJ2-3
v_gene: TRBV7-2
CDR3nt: TGTGCCAGCAGCTCTAGATCCCGGACTAGCGGGGGGGCCGGACGAACAGATACGCAGTATTTT
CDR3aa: CASSSRSRTSGGAGRTDTQYF

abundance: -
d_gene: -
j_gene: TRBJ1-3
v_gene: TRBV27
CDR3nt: TGTGCCAGCAGTCCCGGGGGAAACACCATATATTTT
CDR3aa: CASSPGGNTIYF

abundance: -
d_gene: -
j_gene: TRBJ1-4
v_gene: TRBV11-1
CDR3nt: TGTGCCAGCAGCCCGCCGGGGGCTCTGGGGGGAAAACTGTTTTTT
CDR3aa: CASSPPGALGGKLFF

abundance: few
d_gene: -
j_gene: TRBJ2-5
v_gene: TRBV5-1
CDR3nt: TGCGCCAGCAGCCCAGATATCCAAGAGACCCAGTACTTC
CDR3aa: CASSPDIQETQYF

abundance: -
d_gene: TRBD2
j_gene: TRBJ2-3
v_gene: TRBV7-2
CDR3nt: TGTGCCAGCAGCTTAGCTGGGACTAGCCTCTCATCAGATACGCAGTATTTT
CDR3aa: CASSLAGTSLSSDTQYF

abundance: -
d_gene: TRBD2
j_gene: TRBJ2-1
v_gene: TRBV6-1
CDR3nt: TGTGCCAGCAGTGAATACCCCGTGAACGGGGGGGCAACCTACAATGAGCAGTTCTTC
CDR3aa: CASSEYPVNGGATYNEQFF

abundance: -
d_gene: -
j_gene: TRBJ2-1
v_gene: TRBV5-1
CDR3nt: TGCGCCAGCAGCTCTGAAGGGAGTTACAATGAGCAGTTCTTC
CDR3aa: CASSSEGSYNEQFF

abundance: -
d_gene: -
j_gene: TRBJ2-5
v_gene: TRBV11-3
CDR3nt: TGTGCCAGCAGCTTTCTAATAACGGGACTCCGAGAGACCCAGTACTTC
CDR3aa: CASSFLITGLRETQYF

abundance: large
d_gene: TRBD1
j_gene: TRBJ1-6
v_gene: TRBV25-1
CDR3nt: TGTGCCAGCAGTGAAACTACAGGGGGGACGTCACCCCTCCACTTT
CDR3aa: CASSETTGGTSPLHF

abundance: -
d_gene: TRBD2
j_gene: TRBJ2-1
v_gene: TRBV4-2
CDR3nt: TGTGCCAGTCAGGGACTAGCGGGCAATGAGCAGTTCTTC
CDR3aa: CASQGLAGNEQFF

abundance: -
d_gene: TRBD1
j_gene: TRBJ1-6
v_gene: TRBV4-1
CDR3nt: TGCGCCAGCAGCCAAGAAGGACAGGGCAGGGGCTCACCCCTCCACTTT
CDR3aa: CASSQEGQGRGSPLHF

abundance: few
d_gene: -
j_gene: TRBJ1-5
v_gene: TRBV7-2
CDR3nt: TGTGCCAGCAGCTTAGCTGTTATCGATCAGCCCCAGCATTTT
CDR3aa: CASSLAVIDQPQHF

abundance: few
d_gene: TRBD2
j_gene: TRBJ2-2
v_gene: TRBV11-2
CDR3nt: TGTGCCAGCAGCCCAACTAGCGGGAGGCCCGGGGAGCTGTTTTTT
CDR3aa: CASSPTSGRPGELFF

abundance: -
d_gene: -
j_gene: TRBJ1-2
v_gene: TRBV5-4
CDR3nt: TGTGCCAGCAGCCCGGCCCAGCAACACTATGGCTACACCTTC
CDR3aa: CASSPAQQHYGYTF

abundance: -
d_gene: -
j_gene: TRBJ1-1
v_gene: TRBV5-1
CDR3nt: TGCGCCAGCAGCTTAACAGGGCTGAACACTGAAGCTTTCTTT
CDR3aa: CASSLTGLNTEAFF

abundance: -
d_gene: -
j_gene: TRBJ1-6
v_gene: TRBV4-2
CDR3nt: TGTGCCAGCAGCCAAGATGGAAGTCCTAATTCATCCTTCCACTTT
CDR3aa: CASSQDGSPNSSFHF

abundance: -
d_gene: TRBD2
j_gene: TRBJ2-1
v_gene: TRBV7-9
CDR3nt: TGTGCCAGCAGCGAGTACAAACCGGGACTAGCGGGGGGGTTCTCCTACAATGAGCAGTTCTTC
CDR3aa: CASSEYKPGLAGGFSYNEQFF

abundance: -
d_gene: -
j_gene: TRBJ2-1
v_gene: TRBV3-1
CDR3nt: TGTGCCAGCAGCCTGGACGGAAGCTCCTACAATGAGCAGTTCTTC
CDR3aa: CASSLDGSSYNEQFF

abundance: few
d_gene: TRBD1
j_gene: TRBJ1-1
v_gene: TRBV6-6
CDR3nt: TGTGCCAGCAGACCCGGGACAGGGAACATGAACACTGAAGCTTTCTTT
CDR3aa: CASRPGTGNMNTEAFF

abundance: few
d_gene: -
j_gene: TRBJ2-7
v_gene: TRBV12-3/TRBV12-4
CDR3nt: TGTGCCAGCAGTTTAGACCCACGGGACGAGCAGTACTTC
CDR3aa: CASSLDPRDEQYF

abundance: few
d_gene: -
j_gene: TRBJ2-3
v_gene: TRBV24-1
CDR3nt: TGTGCCACCAGTGATTCCCCGTTACCAGATACGCAGTATTTT
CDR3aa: CATSDSPLPDTQYF

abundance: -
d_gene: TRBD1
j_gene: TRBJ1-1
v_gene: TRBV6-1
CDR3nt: TGTGCCAGCAGTGAAGCGGGTGACAGGGTCGCTGAAGCTTTCTTT
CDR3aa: CASSEAGDRVAEAFF

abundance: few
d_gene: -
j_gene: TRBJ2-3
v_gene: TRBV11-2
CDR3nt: TGTGCCAGCAGCTTGGTTAGGGAATTCGCAGATACGCAGTATTTT
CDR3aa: CASSLVREFADTQYF

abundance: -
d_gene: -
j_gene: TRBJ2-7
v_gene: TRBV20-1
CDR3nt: TGCAGCTGTGTGGGAGGCGGCGACGAGCAGTACTTC
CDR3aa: CSCVGGGDEQYF

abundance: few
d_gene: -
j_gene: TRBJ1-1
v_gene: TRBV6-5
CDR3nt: TGTGCCACAGGCCGGTTTAATGAGGCTGAAGCTTTCTTT
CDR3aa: CATGRFNEAEAFF